Given below is one T cell receptor (beta chain) in context. What it recognizes is unknown. Per the germline V gene, CDR1 is SGHAT and CDR2 is FQNNGV. Germline trimming cut 5 bases from V and 11 bases from J; bases unmatched to any gene: 19. The CDR3 loop spans 16 amino acids. Using a J-beta primer mix together with a sample-barcoded 5' primer, a second PCR was run for about 6 to 12 cycles. Every cDNA was tagged by a template-switch adaptor with 12 random nucleotides. MiXCR, run by TCRdb on the 5' RACE reads, gives a single entry per CDR3 protein. The repertoire holds 1.5 million to 2 million distinct CDR3 sequences, with around half as singletons. This entry is derived from a study of blood T cells in healthy people across ages. Turning to the study itself: With template switching, about one barcoded beta molecule was captured per two T cells.

Study-level results: Not knowing donor CMV status may have confounded expanded clonotype changes.

Total RNA, at least 5.5 micrograms per sample, was extracted from PBMCs. The rearrangement links TRBV11-2 to TRBJ2-3; 7 bases are a match to TRBD2. Sequencing used blood. The TCR comes from a woman aged 40-49 years in good health. In DNA, the CDR3 is TGTGCCAGCAGCCCCTACCTAGGCGGGGGAAGCGGCGAGCAGTATTTT. Amino acids: CASSPYLGGGSGEQYF.